A selection of T cell receptor beta chains follows, all from one sample in a study of blood T cells in healthy people across ages. TCRdb used MiXCR to reprocess the 5' RACE reads, holding one entry per CDR3 protein. The table includes 550,000 to 750,000 distinct CDR3 sequences, 21% detected once. Sequenced sample: blood. These receptors were obtained from a man aged 65 to 79 in good health. CDR3s leave out the opening cysteine and the closing phenylalanine or tryptophan. Fields, in order: CDR3 protein, V gene.

ATSRDSETQY | TRBV15
ATSRDPSGSTGELF | TRBV15
ASAWLAGEDNEQF | TRBV12-5
AISPLAGGETQY | TRBV10-3
ATSDGATTGNTIY | TRBV24-1
AISRGTGETQY | TRBV10-3
ATSPGDQETQY | TRBV15
SSQGQGGYNEQF | TRBV20-1
ASSKGNSGRTSGNEQF | TRBV21-1
ASSPGASGTIGTQY | TRBV7-2
ASSPGQRGSSNQPQH | TRBV7-9
ASSVWDQSTGELF | TRBV19
ASSLAQGGTGELF | TRBV7-2
SARGRSGISYEQY | TRBV20-1
SARRGGTSLQTQY | TRBV20-1
SVEDHGQGWETQY | TRBV29-1
SARTNYRGGQPQH | TRBV20-1
ACRTYEQY | TRBV6-1
ASSYPGRDAKNEQF | TRBV5-1
SARSLASGRTDTQY | TRBV20-1
ASSIVGNEKLF | TRBV19
ASSSRGREHNEQF | TRBV12-3/TRBV12-4
SAGTSGSHEQY | TRBV20-1
SVHTGGGTEAF | TRBV29-1
ASSPSTKNYGYT | TRBV7-9
ASSPPSNTDTQY | TRBV28
ASSTDWGATGELF | TRBV11-1
SATRDITDTQY | TRBV20-1
RTQGAEYGYT | TRBV20-1
SARSGTGFYEQY | TRBV20-1
ASTLNRHQETQY | TRBV6-1
ASRGGGGDTQY | TRBV6-2/TRBV6-3
ASSSGTGPSTDTQY | TRBV5-1
ASSPLAQFHGAQF | TRBV6-2/TRBV6-3
ASSSSRDSKNIQY | TRBV28
ASSPTGVGPKNIQY | TRBV5-1